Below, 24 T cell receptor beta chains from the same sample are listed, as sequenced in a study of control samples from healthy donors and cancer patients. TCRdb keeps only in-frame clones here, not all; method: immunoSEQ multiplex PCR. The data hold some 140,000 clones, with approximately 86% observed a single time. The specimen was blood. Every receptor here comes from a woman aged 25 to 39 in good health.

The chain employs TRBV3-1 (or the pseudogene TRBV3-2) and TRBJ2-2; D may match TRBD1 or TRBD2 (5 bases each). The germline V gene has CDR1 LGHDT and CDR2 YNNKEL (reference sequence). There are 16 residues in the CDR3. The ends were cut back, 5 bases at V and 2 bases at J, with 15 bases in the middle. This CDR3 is CASSKSGTRNTGELFF. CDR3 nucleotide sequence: TGTGCCAGCAGCAAAAGTGGGACGAGAAACACCGGGGAGCTGTTTTTT.

CDR3 nucleotides: TGTGCCAGCAGCTCCCCTTCCAGCGGGGCAAACATTCAGTACTTC. This codes for CASSSPSSGANIQYF. V and J are TRBV7-2 and TRBJ2-4, with TRBD2 matching over 7 bases. This CDR3 has 15 residues. Germline CDR1 reads SGHTA; CDR2 reads FQGNSA. With V trimmed by 4 bases and J by 6 bases, 9 bases remained unmatched.

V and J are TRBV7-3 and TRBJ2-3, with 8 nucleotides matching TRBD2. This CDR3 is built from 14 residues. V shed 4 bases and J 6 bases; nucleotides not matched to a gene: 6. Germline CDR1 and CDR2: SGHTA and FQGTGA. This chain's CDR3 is CASSSGLVRDTQYF. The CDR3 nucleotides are TGTGCCAGCAGCTCGGGACTAGTCAGGGATACGCAGTATTTT.

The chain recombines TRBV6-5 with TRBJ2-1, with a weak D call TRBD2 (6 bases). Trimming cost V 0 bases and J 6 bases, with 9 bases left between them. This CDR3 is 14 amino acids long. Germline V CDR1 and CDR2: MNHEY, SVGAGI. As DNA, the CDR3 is TGTGCCAGCAGTTACTCGTGGGGACTCAATGAGCAGTTCTTC. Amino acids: CASSYSWGLNEQFF.

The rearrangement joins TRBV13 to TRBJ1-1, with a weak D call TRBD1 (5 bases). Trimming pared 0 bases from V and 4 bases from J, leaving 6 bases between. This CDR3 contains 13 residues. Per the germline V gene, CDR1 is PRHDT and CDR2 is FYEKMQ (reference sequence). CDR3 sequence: CASSLGGVTEAFF. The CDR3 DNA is TGTGCCAGCAGCTTAGGAGGGGTCACTGAAGCTTTCTTT.

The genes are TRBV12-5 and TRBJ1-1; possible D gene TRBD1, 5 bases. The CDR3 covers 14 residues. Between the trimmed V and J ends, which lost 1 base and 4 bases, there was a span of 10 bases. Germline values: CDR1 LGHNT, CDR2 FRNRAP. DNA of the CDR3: TGTGCTAGTGGTTTGGGAGGGGCGGGCACTGAAGCTTTCTTT. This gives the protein CASGLGGAGTEAFF.

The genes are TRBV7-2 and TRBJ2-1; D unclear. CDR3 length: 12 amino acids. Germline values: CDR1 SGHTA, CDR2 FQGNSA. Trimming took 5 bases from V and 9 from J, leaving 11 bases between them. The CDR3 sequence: CASSPNIGEQFF. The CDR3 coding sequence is TGTGCCAGCAGCCCAAACATTGGTGAGCAGTTCTTC.

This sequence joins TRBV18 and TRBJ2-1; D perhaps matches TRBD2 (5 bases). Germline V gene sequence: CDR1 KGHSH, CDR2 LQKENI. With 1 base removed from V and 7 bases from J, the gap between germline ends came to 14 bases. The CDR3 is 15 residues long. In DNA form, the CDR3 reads TGTGCCAGCTCACCACGAGGAGTCGGCGGGAATGAGCAGTTCTTC. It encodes CASSPRGVGGNEQFF.

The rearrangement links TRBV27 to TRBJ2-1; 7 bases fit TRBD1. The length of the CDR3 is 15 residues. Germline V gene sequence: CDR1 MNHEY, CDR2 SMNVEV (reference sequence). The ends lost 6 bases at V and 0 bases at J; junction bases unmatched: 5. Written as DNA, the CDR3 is TGTGCCAGCAGCCTAGACAGGGACTCCTACAATGAGCAGTTCTTC. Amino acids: CASSLDRDSYNEQFF.

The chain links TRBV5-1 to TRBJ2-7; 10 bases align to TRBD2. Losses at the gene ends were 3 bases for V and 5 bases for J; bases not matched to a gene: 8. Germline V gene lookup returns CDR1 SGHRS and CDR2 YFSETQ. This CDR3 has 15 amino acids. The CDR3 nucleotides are TGCGCCAGCAGCTCGGCCGGACTAGCGGCAAACGAGCAGTACTTC. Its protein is CASSSAGLAANEQYF.

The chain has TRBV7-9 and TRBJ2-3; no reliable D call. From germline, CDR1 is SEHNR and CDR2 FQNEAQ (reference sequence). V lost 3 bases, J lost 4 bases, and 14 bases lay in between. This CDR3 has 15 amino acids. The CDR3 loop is CASSLYGVGADTQYF. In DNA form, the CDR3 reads TGTGCCAGCAGCTTGTACGGCGTTGGAGCAGATACGCAGTATTTT.

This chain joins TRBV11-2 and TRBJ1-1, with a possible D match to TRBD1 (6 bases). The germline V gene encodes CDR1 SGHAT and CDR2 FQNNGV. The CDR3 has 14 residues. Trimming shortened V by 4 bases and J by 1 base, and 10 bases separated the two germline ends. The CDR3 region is CASSSQGGNTEAFF. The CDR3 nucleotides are TGTGCCAGCAGCTCACAGGGAGGGAACACTGAAGCTTTCTTT.

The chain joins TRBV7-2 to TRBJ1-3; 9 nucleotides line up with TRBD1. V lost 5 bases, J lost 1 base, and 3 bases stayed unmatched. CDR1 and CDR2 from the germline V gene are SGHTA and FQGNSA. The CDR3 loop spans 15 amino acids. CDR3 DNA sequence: TGTGCCAGCAGCAACAGGGGGCAATCTGGAAACACCATATATTTT. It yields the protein CASSNRGQSGNTIYF.

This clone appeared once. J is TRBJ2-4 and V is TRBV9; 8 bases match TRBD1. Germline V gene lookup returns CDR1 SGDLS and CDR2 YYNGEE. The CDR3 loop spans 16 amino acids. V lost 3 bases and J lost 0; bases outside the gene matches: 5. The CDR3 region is CASSATTGGAKNIQYF. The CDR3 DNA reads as TGTGCCAGCAGCGCCACAACAGGGGGAGCCAAAAACATTCAGTACTTC.

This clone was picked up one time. The CDR3 here is CASGGRGNQPQHF. The CDR3 DNA is TGTGCCAGCGGCGGCAGGGGCAATCAGCCCCAGCATTTT. The rearrangement joins TRBV28 to TRBJ1-5, with a possible D match to TRBD1 (5 bases). This CDR3 is 13 amino acids long. Germline CDR1 and CDR2: MDHEN and SYDVKM. Trimming left V 8 bases short and J 2 bases short, with 10 bases between. Filled out from reference TRBV28 and TRBJ1-5, the complete variable domain reads DVKVTQSSRYLVKRTGEKVFLECVQDMDHENMFWYRQDPGLGLRLIYFSYDVKMKEKGDIPEGYSVSREKKERFSLILESASTNQTSMYLCASGGRGNQPQHFGDGTRLSIL.

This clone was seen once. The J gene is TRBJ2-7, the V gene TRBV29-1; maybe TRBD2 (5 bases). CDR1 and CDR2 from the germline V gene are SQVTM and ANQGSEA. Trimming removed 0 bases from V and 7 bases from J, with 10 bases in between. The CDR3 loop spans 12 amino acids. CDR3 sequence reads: CSVEEGEGEQYF. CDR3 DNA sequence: TGCAGCGTTGAAGAGGGAGAGGGAGAGCAGTACTTC.

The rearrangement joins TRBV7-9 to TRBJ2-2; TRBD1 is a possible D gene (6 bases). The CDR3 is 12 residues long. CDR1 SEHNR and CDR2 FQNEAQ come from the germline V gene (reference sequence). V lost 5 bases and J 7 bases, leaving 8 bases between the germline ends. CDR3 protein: CASSRGIGELFF. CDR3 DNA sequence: TGTGCCAGCAGCAGGGGGATCGGGGAGCTGTTTTTT.

The CDR3 sequence is CASSLPGGSNEKLFF. CDR3 DNA: TGTGCCAGCAGCCTCCCAGGGGGCTCTAATGAAAAACTGTTTTTT. This chain uses TRBV28 with TRBJ1-4; TRBD1 aligns across 8 bases. There are 15 residues in the CDR3. V was clipped by 6 bases and J by 3 bases; unmatched bases: 6. Germline CDR1 MDHEN, CDR2 SYDVKM.

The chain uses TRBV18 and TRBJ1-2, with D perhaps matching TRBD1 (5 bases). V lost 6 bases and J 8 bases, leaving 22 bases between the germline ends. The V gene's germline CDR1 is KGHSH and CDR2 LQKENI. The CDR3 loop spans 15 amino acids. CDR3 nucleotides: TGTGCCAGCTCTCCGGCGACGCAGGGTTTCTGGGGCTACACCTTC. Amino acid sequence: CASSPATQGFWGYTF.

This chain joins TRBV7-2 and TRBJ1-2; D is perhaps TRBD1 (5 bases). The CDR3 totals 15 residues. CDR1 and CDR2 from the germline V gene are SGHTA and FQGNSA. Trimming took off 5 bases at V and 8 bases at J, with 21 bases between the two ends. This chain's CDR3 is CASSQGGDSYGGYTF. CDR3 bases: TGTGCCAGCAGCCAAGGTGGGGACTCTTACGGGGGCTACACCTTC.

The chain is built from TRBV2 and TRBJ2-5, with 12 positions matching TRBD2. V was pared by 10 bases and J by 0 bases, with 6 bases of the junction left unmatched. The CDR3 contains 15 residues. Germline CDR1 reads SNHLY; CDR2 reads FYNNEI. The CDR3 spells CATKGLAGNQETQYF. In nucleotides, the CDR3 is TGTGCCACCAAAGGACTAGCGGGAAACCAAGAGACCCAGTACTTC.

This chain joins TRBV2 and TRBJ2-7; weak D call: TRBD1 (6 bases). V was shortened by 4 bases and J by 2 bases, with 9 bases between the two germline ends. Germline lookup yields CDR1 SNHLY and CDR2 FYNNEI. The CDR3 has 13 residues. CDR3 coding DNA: TGTGCCAGCAGTGTAAGGGGGACCTACGAGCAGTACTTC. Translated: CASSVRGTYEQYF.

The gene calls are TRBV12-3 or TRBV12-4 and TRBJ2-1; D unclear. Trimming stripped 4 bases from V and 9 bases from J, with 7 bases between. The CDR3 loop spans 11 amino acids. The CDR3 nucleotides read TGTGCCAGCAGTTCCGGCGGTGAGCAGTTCTTC. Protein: CASSSGGEQFF.

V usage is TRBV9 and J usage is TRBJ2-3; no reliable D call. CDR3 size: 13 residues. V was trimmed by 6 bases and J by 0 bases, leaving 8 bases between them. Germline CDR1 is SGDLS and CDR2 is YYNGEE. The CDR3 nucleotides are TGTGCCAGCAAGAGACCAAGCACAGATACGCAGTATTTT. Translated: CASKRPSTDTQYF. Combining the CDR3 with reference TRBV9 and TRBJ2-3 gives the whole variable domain DSGVTQTPKHLITATGQRVTLRCSPRSGDLSVYWYQQSLDQGLQFLIQYYNGEERAKGNILERFSAQQFPDLHSELNLSSLELGDSALYFCASKRPSTDTQYFGPGTRLTVL.